The 25 T cell receptor beta chains below were found in one sample sequenced in a study of T cell responses to AZD1222 COVID-19 vaccine (dated by TCRdb to about 2021). The receptor library was made with the immunoSEQ multiplex PCR assay. TCRdb mirrors the immuneACCESS table, restricted to in-frame sequences. Some clones are absent from its copies; in checked studies, under half trace to an unresolved V gene, and the reason for the others is unknown. A total of 75,000 to 100,000 clones appear in this sample, about 92% of them only once. About 13% of the sample is held by the ten biggest clonotypes. Interpreted using the paper, the time point label stands for: baseline before first vaccination. The input for sequencing was peripheral blood, taken on day 0 of AZD1222 vaccination. Receptors originate from an adult in good health.

The J gene is TRBJ1-1, the V gene TRBV10-3; 7 positions agree with TRBD1. Germline loops: CDR1 ENHRY, CDR2 SYGVKD. This CDR3 has 13 amino acids. Losses at the gene ends were 7 bases for V and 3 bases for J; bases not matched to a gene: 5. The CDR3 DNA reads as TGTGCCATCACTGGTCAGGGGGACACTGAAGCTTTCTTT. Its translation is CAITGQGDTEAFF.

This sequence joins TRBV9 and TRBJ2-1, with 15 bases fitting TRBD2. Germline CDR1 is SGDLS and CDR2 is YYNGEE. Germline trimming cut 0 bases from V and 8 bases from J; bases unmatched to any gene: 15. The CDR3 contains 20 residues. The CDR3 DNA is TGTGCCAGCAGCGTAGCTTTTACGCCCGGGACTAGCGGGAGGAGAGATGAGCAGTTCTTC. Its protein product is CASSVAFTPGTSGRRDEQFF.

The CDR3 region is CASSLFIPNRGQPQHF. The CDR3 DNA follows: TGTGCCAGCAGCTTATTTATTCCGAACAGGGGACAGCCCCAGCATTTT. The chain employs TRBV7-9 and TRBJ1-5, with 7 bases aligning to TRBD1. Germline V gene sequence: CDR1 SEHNR, CDR2 FQNEAQ (reference sequence). The CDR3 runs to 16 residues. V trimming: 2 bases; J trimming: 7 bases; junction bases outside the gene matches: 11.

The V call is TRBV7-8, the J call TRBJ2-1, with TRBD2 identical over 9 bases. CDR3 length: 15 amino acids. Germline V lookup: CDR1 SGHVS, CDR2 FQNEAQ. V lost 1 base to trimming and J lost 4 bases; unmatched junction nucleotides: 2. The CDR3 protein is CASSLVAGGYNEQFF. The CDR3 nucleotides are TGTGCCAGCAGCTTAGTTGCGGGAGGGTACAATGAGCAGTTCTTC.

V gene TRBV6-4 combines with J gene TRBJ1-6; D gene uncertain. Germline V gene sequence: CDR1 MRHNA, CDR2 SNTAGT. This CDR3 comprises 18 residues. Trimming took off 2 bases at V and 2 bases at J, with 16 bases between the two ends. The CDR3: CASSDRVTLGPYNSPLHF. CDR3 coding DNA: TGTGCCAGCAGTGACAGGGTTACGCTAGGGCCCTATAATTCACCCCTCCACTTT.

J is TRBJ1-1 and V is TRBV6-1, with TRBD1 identical over 8 bases. CDR3 size: 13 residues. The V gene end was trimmed by 7 bases and the J gene end by 4 bases; junction bases not matched to a gene: 5. The germline gives CDR1 MNHNS, CDR2 SASEGT. The DNA of the CDR3 is TGTGCCAGCACTATCAGGGGGCTCACTGAAGCTTTCTTT. Translating it yields CASTIRGLTEAFF.

The gene calls are TRBV27 and TRBJ2-7; D is unclear. V was trimmed by 2 bases and J by 7 bases, leaving 15 bases between them. Germline lookup yields CDR1 MNHEY and CDR2 SMNVEV (reference sequence). The CDR3 spans 14 residues. Here the CDR3 DNA reads TGTGCCAGCAGTTTAAGTGGGCAGGTAGGGGAGCAGTACTTC. This codes for CASSLSGQVGEQYF.

The chain is built from TRBV5-1 and TRBJ1-1, with D perhaps matching TRBD1 (5 bases). With 2 bases removed from V and 3 bases from J, the gap between germline ends came to 14 bases. Germline-derived CDR1 and CDR2 are SGHRS and YFSETQ. The CDR3 is made up of 15 amino acids. The CDR3 bases are TGCGCCAGCAGCTTTGTCGGGGGACTGGACACTGAAGCTTTCTTT. This translates into CASSFVGGLDTEAFF.

The rearrangement joins TRBV6-2 or TRBV6-3 to TRBJ1-1; 9 nucleotides align to TRBD1. CDR1 is MNHEY and CDR2 is SVGEGT in the germline V gene. V gave up 5 bases and J gave up 4 bases; unmatched junction bases: 2. This CDR3 is 13 amino acids long. The CDR3 is CASSVGQGTEAFF. For the CDR3, the DNA is TGTGCCAGCAGTGTGGGACAGGGCACTGAAGCTTTCTTT.

The chain employs TRBV12-3 or TRBV12-4 and TRBJ1-2, with a possible D match to TRBD1 (6 bases). This CDR3 is 13 amino acids long. The V end was cut by 3 bases, the J end by 8 bases, with 13 bases between. The CDR3 is CASSFRAGEGYTF. In nucleotides, the CDR3 is TGTGCCAGCAGTTTTAGGGCAGGGGAGGGCTACACCTTC.

The chain employs TRBV5-8 and TRBJ1-5, with TRBD1 matching 9 bases. The CDR3 loop spans 17 amino acids. Trimming took 4 bases from V and 7 from J; bases not matched to a gene: 15. The V gene's germline CDR1 is SGHTS and CDR2 YDEGEE. Here the CDR3 reads CASSLHPGTGSGQPQHF. The CDR3 DNA sequence: TGTGCCAGCAGCCTACACCCCGGGACAGGGTCGGGGCAGCCCCAGCATTTT.

The chain has TRBV7-8 and TRBJ1-1, with 9 bases identical to TRBD1. CDR3 length equals 16 residues. Germline loops: CDR1 SGHVS, CDR2 FQNEAQ. V shed 5 bases and J 3 bases; nucleotides not matched to a gene: 10. CDR3: CASSLRQGVFDTEAFF. CDR3 nucleotide sequence: TGTGCCAGCAGCCTAAGACAGGGGGTCTTCGACACTGAAGCTTTCTTT.

This clone was seen once. The chain links TRBV4-1 to TRBJ2-7; 9 bases are shared with TRBD1. CDR1 is MGHRA, CDR2 YSYEKL, per germline. Unmatched junction bases numbered 2, after V lost 4 bases and J lost 1 base. This CDR3 is 14 amino acids long. CDR3 sequence reads: CASSPGTGSYEQYF. DNA of the CDR3: TGCGCCAGCAGCCCCGGGACAGGGTCCTACGAGCAGTACTTC.

The count of this clone is one. The chain carries TRBV5-1 and TRBJ1-4; TRBD1 might be the D (5 bases). The germline V gene has CDR1 SGHRS and CDR2 YFSETQ. Trimming stripped 6 bases from V and 2 bases from J, with 14 bases between. The length of the CDR3 is 15 residues. CDR3 sequence: CASTNLGTTNEKLFF. The CDR3, as DNA: TGCGCCAGCACCAACCTCGGGACTACTAATGAAAAACTGTTTTTT.

This clone has a single count. The chain joins TRBV19 to TRBJ2-3; D not resolved. The CDR3 sequence is 15 residues long. Germline assignment: CDR1 LNHDA and CDR2 SQIVND (reference sequence). The V end lost 4 bases, the J end lost 8 bases, and 19 bases lay between the germline ends. CDR3 sequence (DNA): TGTGCCAGTAGTAGGGATCCCGGGCTCATAGGTACGCAGTATTTT. Translation: CASSRDPGLIGTQYF.

V usage is TRBV4-2 and J usage is TRBJ2-5; 12 nucleotides agree with TRBD2. This CDR3 spans 15 amino acids. Per germline, CDR1 LGHNA and CDR2 YNFKEQ. Losses at the gene ends were 3 bases for V and 4 bases for J; bases not matched to a gene: 3. For the CDR3, the DNA is TGTGCCAGCAGCCAGGGGACTAGCGGGTTAGAGACCCAGTACTTC. It specifies CASSQGTSGLETQYF.

This chain connects TRBV28 to TRBJ1-6; D is ambiguous. Germline V gene sequence: CDR1 MDHEN, CDR2 SYDVKM. The V and J ends lost 6 bases and 5 bases respectively, with 8 bases between them. The CDR3 sequence is 13 residues long. As DNA, the CDR3 is TGTGCCAGCAGGCCCCAGAATAATTCACCCCTCCACTTT. Protein product: CASRPQNNSPLHF.

This chain connects TRBV5-1 to TRBJ1-4, with D perhaps TRBD1 (5 bases). The ends were cut back, 0 bases at V and 5 bases at J, with 8 bases in the middle. CDR3 length: 14 amino acids. CDR1 is SGHRS and CDR2 is YFSETQ in the germline V gene. CDR3 amino acids: CASSLGQNNEKLFF. The CDR3 coding sequence is TGCGCCAGCAGCTTGGGACAGAACAATGAAAAACTGTTTTTT. Combining the CDR3 with reference TRBV5-1 and TRBJ1-4 gives the whole variable domain KAGVTQTPRYLIKTRGQQVTLSCSPISGHRSVSWYQQTPGQGLQFLFEYFSETQRNKGNFPGRFSGRQFSNSRSEMNVSTLELGDSALYLCASSLGQNNEKLFFGSGTQLSVL.

The rearrangement uses TRBV10-3 and TRBJ1-2; D is possibly TRBD1 (5 bases). Germline lookup yields CDR1 ENHRY and CDR2 SYGVKD. The germline V and J ends were trimmed by 9 bases and 8 bases, with 22 bases remaining between them. This CDR3 spans 14 amino acids. The CDR3: CAIWAGTGSEGYTF. For the CDR3, the DNA is TGTGCCATTTGGGCGGGGACTGGCTCGGAAGGCTACACCTTC.

The chain employs TRBV28 and TRBJ1-2; 8 bases map to TRBD1. The V segment lost 5 bases and the J segment 4 bases; nucleotides outside the gene matches: 6. The CDR3 is 14 residues long. The germline CDR1 and CDR2 sequences are MDHEN and SYDVKM. The chain's CDR3 is CASSQTTGGYGYTF. The CDR3 bases are TGTGCCAGCAGTCAGACTACAGGGGGCTATGGCTACACCTTC.

This chain links TRBV10-3 with TRBJ1-3; no reliable D call. Per germline, CDR1 ENHRY and CDR2 SYGVKD. The V and J ends lost 10 bases and 0 bases respectively, with 10 bases between them. The CDR3 has 13 amino acids. In DNA, the CDR3 is TGTGCCAGCACAAAGGGCTCTGGAAACACCATATATTTT. This translates into CASTKGSGNTIYF.

The rearrangement uses TRBV27 and TRBJ1-4, with 7 bases lining up with TRBD1. CDR1 and CDR2 (germline): MNHEY, SMNVEV (reference sequence). Germline trimming cut 5 bases from V and 10 bases from J; bases unmatched to any gene: 13. The CDR3 has 15 amino acids. The CDR3 sequence is CASSLRTGPYRKLFF. The DNA of the CDR3 is TGTGCCAGCAGTCTCCGGACAGGTCCTTATCGAAAACTGTTTTTT.

The CDR3 here is CASSLAENSYEQYF. The CDR3 nucleotides read TGTGCCAGCAGCTTGGCGGAGAACTCCTACGAGCAGTACTTC. This rearrangement joins TRBV7-8 to TRBJ2-7; D remains ambiguous. The V gene's germline CDR1 is SGHVS and CDR2 FQNEAQ. The V end was cut by 3 bases, the J end by 0 bases, with 9 bases between. This CDR3 is 14 amino acids long.

V gene TRBV28 combines with J gene TRBJ1-2; TRBD1 matches at 8 bases. The CDR3 consists of 15 residues. The V and J ends lost 8 bases and 4 bases, in that order; junction bases with no gene match: 12. CDR1 is MDHEN, CDR2 SYDVKM, per germline. As DNA, the CDR3 is TGTGCCAGCTACAGGGTACAGGGGGAGGTCTATGGCTACACCTTC. Translating gives CASYRVQGEVYGYTF.

The V gene is TRBV19, the J gene TRBJ1-4; a possible D gene is TRBD1 (6 bases). V lost 6 bases to trimming and J lost 6 bases, with 20 bases between them. Germline V gene lookup returns CDR1 LNHDA and CDR2 SQIVND (reference sequence). This CDR3 has 16 residues. The chain's CDR3 is CASSDTIGGRDEKLFF. The CDR3 DNA sequence: TGTGCCAGTAGCGATACAATAGGGGGACGGGATGAAAAACTGTTTTTT.